These 28 T cell receptor beta chains were all obtained from the same sample, sequenced in a study of cytomegalovirus exposure and HLA in healthy donors. PCR amplification relied on 60 Vbeta primers (plus 13 Jbeta primers). The data were produced by immunoSEQ multiplex PCR, yet TCRdb's version contains in-frame clones alone and is incomplete. The table records 120,000 to 150,000 clones, approximately 79% of them present only once. The sequenced sample was PBMCs. These TCRs come from a woman aged 50 to 65 in good health and CMV-seropositive.

V usage is TRBV6-6 and J usage is TRBJ1-2; D may be TRBD1 (5 bases). Trimming shortened V by 5 bases and J by 4 bases, and 11 bases separated the two germline ends. CDR3 length equals 13 residues. The germline gives CDR1 MNHNY, CDR2 SVGAGI (reference sequence). The CDR3 protein is CASSPQESYGYTF. CDR3 DNA sequence: TGTGCCAGCAGTCCACAGGAGAGCTATGGCTACACCTTC.

The rearrangement links TRBV7-3 to TRBJ1-6; perhaps TRBD1 as D (5 bases). Germline V gene data show CDR1 as SGHTA and CDR2 as FQGTGA. The V end lost 8 bases, the J end lost 9 bases, and 14 bases lay between the germline ends. This CDR3 spans 13 amino acids. In nucleotides, the CDR3 is TGTGCCAGCGGGGAACAGGCCCGTTCACCCCTCCACTTT. Its protein is CASGEQARSPLHF.

In its sample, this clone is medium-sized. The chain employs TRBV6-1 and TRBJ1-5; D may be TRBD1 (6 bases). Trimming removed 0 bases from V and 6 bases from J, with 12 bases in between. Germline CDR1 MNHNS, CDR2 SASEGT. This CDR3 spans 15 amino acids. The CDR3 is CASSEARGEGQPQHF. In DNA, the CDR3 is TGTGCCAGCAGTGAAGCCAGGGGTGAGGGTCAGCCCCAGCATTTT.

The rearrangement links TRBV4-3 to TRBJ2-5; possibly TRBD1 for D (6 bases). This CDR3 contains 16 residues. Germline assignment: CDR1 LGHNA and CDR2 YSLEER. Trimming took off 2 bases at V and 4 bases at J, with 17 bases between the two ends. The DNA for the CDR3 is TGCGCCAGCAGCCAATCCGGGACACCTTTAATAGAGACCCAGTACTTC. It is translated as CASSQSGTPLIETQYF.

The V gene is TRBV6-1, the J gene TRBJ2-3; weak D call: TRBD1 (5 bases). Germline assignment: CDR1 MNHNS and CDR2 SASEGT. This CDR3 is built from 13 residues. V lost 2 bases, J lost 5 bases, and 8 bases lay in between. In nucleotides, the CDR3 is TGTGCCAGCAGTGAATCCCAGGGAGATACGCAGTATTTT. Translating gives CASSESQGDTQYF.

J is TRBJ1-4 and V is TRBV28, with D maybe TRBD1 (5 bases). V gave up 6 bases and J gave up 7 bases, with 15 bases separating them. From germline, CDR1 is MDHEN and CDR2 SYDVKM. This CDR3 comprises 14 residues. CDR3 sequence: CASSPPGWGEKLFF. The CDR3 nucleotides read TGTGCCAGCAGCCCACCAGGGTGGGGTGAAAAACTGTTTTTT.

The rearrangement uses TRBV27 and TRBJ2-1; D perhaps matches TRBD2 (7 bases). The CDR3 runs to 14 residues. Germline V lookup: CDR1 MNHEY, CDR2 SMNVEV (reference sequence). V lost 0 bases, J lost 15 bases, and 18 bases lay in between. As DNA, the CDR3 is TGTGCCAGCAGTTTATCGGACCGCTCGGGGGGCCTGTTCTTC. It codes for CASSLSDRSGGLFF.

This chain connects TRBV5-6 to TRBJ2-3; D is perhaps TRBD1 (6 bases). V was clipped by 4 bases and J by 6 bases, with 9 bases between them. CDR3 length: 12 amino acids. Germline CDR1 and CDR2: SGHDT and YYEEEE. In DNA, the CDR3 is TGTGCCAGCAGCCCAGGACAGGATACGCAGTATTTT. Protein sequence: CASSPGQDTQYF.

The rearrangement links TRBV19 to TRBJ2-3, with 8 bases fitting TRBD2. Trimming removed 6 bases from V and 2 bases from J; junction bases left unmatched: 7. CDR1 and CDR2 from the germline V gene are LNHDA and SQIVND (reference sequence). CDR3 length: 15 residues. CDR3 amino acids: CASSESGGVTDTQYF. For the CDR3, the DNA is TGTGCCAGTAGCGAGAGCGGGGGTGTCACAGATACGCAGTATTTT.

The chain links TRBV19 to TRBJ2-7; 8 bases fit TRBD1. V was clipped by 7 bases and J by 6 bases; unmatched bases: 11. Germline lookup yields CDR1 LNHDA and CDR2 SQIVND (reference sequence). The CDR3 is 14 residues long. The CDR3 DNA follows: TGTGCCAGTACGCTCAGGACAGGGACTTCCGAGCAGTACTTC. This codes for CASTLRTGTSEQYF.

This chain joins TRBV4-2 and TRBJ2-3, with D hard to call. V lost 0 bases and J lost 3, with 7 bases in between. Germline assignment: CDR1 LGHNA and CDR2 YNFKEQ. CDR3 length: 14 residues. The CDR3 DNA sequence: TGTGCCAGCAGCCAAGATCACGGGACAGATACGCAGTATTTT. It yields the protein CASSQDHGTDTQYF.

The J gene is TRBJ2-2, the V gene TRBV11-3; TRBD1 agrees at 8 bases. Germline CDR1 SGHNT, CDR2 YENEEA. Germline trimming cut 5 bases from V and 6 bases from J; bases unmatched to any gene: 8. CDR3 length: 15 residues. The CDR3 region is CASSPGQGGSGELFF. DNA of the CDR3: TGTGCCAGCAGCCCTGGACAGGGAGGTTCCGGGGAGCTGTTTTTT.

The chain is built from TRBV5-1 and TRBJ2-3, with 9 bases identical to TRBD2. The germline V gene encodes CDR1 SGHRS and CDR2 YFSETQ. This CDR3 is built from 15 residues. V was pared by 3 bases and J by 5 bases, with 7 bases of the junction left unmatched. CDR3 region: CASSSIAGAVDTQYF. In DNA, the CDR3 is TGCGCCAGCAGCTCTATAGCGGGGGCGGTAGATACGCAGTATTTT.

The chain links TRBV14 to TRBJ2-3; D is possibly TRBD2 (6 bases). Deletions cut 4 bases from V and 1 base from J, with 15 bases between. The CDR3 totals 16 residues. Germline V gene lookup returns CDR1 SGHDN and CDR2 FVKESK. The CDR3 protein is CASSPTPGLRTDTQYF. The CDR3 nucleotides are TGTGCCAGCAGCCCAACACCGGGACTTCGCACAGATACGCAGTATTTT.

The chain uses TRBV29-1 and TRBJ1-1; D unclear. The germline gives CDR1 SQVTM, CDR2 ANQGSEA. This CDR3 spans 12 amino acids. Between the trimmed V and J ends, which lost 2 bases and 8 bases, there was a span of 12 bases. The CDR3 loop is CSVERVGGEAFF. The CDR3, as DNA: TGCAGCGTTGAAAGGGTCGGAGGAGAAGCTTTCTTT.

The chain uses TRBV14 and TRBJ2-2; a possible D gene is TRBD1 (7 bases). Germline assignment: CDR1 SGHDN and CDR2 FVKESK. CDR3 length: 16 residues. With 6 bases removed from V and 5 bases from J, the gap between germline ends came to 19 bases. CDR3 in amino acids: CASRPTRAGGTGELFF. The CDR3, as DNA: TGTGCCAGCAGACCGACCCGGGCAGGGGGGACCGGGGAGCTGTTTTTT.

The V call is TRBV27, the J call TRBJ2-5; TRBD2 aligns across 8 bases. Germline trimming cut 8 bases from V and 2 bases from J; bases unmatched to any gene: 4. In germline, CDR1 is MNHEY, CDR2 SMNVEV (reference sequence). This CDR3 is built from 13 residues. The CDR3 DNA follows: TGTGCCAGCGCGCGGGGGGAACAAGAGACCCAGTACTTC. Protein sequence: CASARGEQETQYF.

The chain uses TRBV5-1 and TRBJ1-6; D remains unclear. With 0 bases removed from V and 10 bases from J, the gap between germline ends came to 8 bases. The CDR3 loop spans 13 amino acids. Germline V gene data show CDR1 as SGHRS and CDR2 as YFSETQ. The CDR3 protein is CASSLAEGSPLHF. Written as DNA, the CDR3 is TGCGCCAGCAGCTTGGCGGAGGGATCACCCCTCCACTTT.

This clone was seen a single time. This chain links TRBV28 with TRBJ1-5, with 10 bases lining up with TRBD1. J was trimmed by 6 bases and V by 4 bases; bases with no gene match: 3. CDR1 MDHEN and CDR2 SYDVKM come from the germline V gene. The CDR3 totals 14 residues. Written as DNA, the CDR3 is TGTGCCAGCAGTTCAGGGACAGGGGTTCAGCCCCAGCATTTT. This translates into CASSSGTGVQPQHF.

The gene calls are TRBV19 and TRBJ1-5, with TRBD1 matching over 8 bases. The CDR3 has 16 residues. Germline V gives CDR1 LNHDA, CDR2 SQIVND (reference sequence). J gave up 0 bases and V 5 bases, and 6 bases lay outside the gene matches. CDR3 loop: CASSETGGGSNQPQHF. The CDR3 DNA reads as TGTGCCAGTAGTGAAACAGGGGGAGGTAGCAATCAGCCCCAGCATTTT. The entire variable domain, with the rest obtained from reference TRBV19 and TRBJ1-5, is as follows: DGGITQSPKYLFRKEGQNVTLSCEQNLNHDAMYWYRQDPGQGLRLIYYSQIVNDFQKGDIAEGYSVSREKKESFPLTVTSAQKNPTAFYLCASSETGGGSNQPQHFGDGTRLSIL.

The chain uses TRBV1 and TRBJ2-6; TRBD1 is the table's D call and was not checked against the DNA. TRBV1 is recorded as a pseudogene. This CDR3 comprises 18 residues. The DNA for the CDR3 is TGCACCAGCAGCGCTTCGGGACAGCTATCCTCTGGGGCCAACGTCCTGACTTTC. The encoded protein is CTSSASGQLSSGANVLTF.

The genes are TRBV27 and TRBJ1-2; D remains ambiguous. CDR1 and CDR2 (germline): MNHEY, SMNVEV (reference sequence). Trimming shortened V by 1 base and J by 8 bases, and 20 bases separated the two germline ends. The CDR3 has 16 amino acids. CDR3 bases: TGTGCCAGCAGTTTATATATTGAGCTGGGCGTTTCGGGCTACACCTTC. It is translated as CASSLYIELGVSGYTF.

The J gene is TRBJ2-7, the V gene TRBV9; D gene ambiguous. Per germline, CDR1 SGDLS and CDR2 YYNGEE. The CDR3 loop spans 14 amino acids. V lost 0 bases and J 1 base, leaving 8 bases between the germline ends. This CDR3 reads CASSVAGTSYEQYF. CDR3 nucleotides: TGTGCCAGCAGCGTAGCAGGCACATCCTACGAGCAGTACTTC.

This clone was detected a few times. The V gene is TRBV5-6, the J gene TRBJ1-2; 11 positions match TRBD1. Per germline, CDR1 SGHDT and CDR2 YYEEEE. This CDR3 comprises 16 residues. The trim removed 3 bases at V and 5 bases at J, leaving 9 bases unmatched. The DNA for the CDR3 is TGTGCCAGCAGCTACCCCGGGACAGGGGGTTGGTATGGCTACACCTTC. It codes for CASSYPGTGGWYGYTF.

V usage is TRBV28 and J usage is TRBJ2-3; TRBD2 matches at 13 bases. Germline loops: CDR1 MDHEN, CDR2 SYDVKM. The CDR3 spans 15 residues. V trimming: 4 bases; J trimming: 4 bases; junction bases outside the gene matches: 2. The CDR3 DNA sequence: TGTGCCAGCAGTTCACTAGCGGGGGGGGCAGATACGCAGTATTTT. Translated, it gives CASSSLAGGADTQYF.

J is TRBJ2-1 and V is TRBV27; TRBD1 matches at 9 bases. The CDR3 contains 16 residues. The junction had 8 bases not matched to a gene; V was cut back by 0 bases and J by 8 bases. CDR1 and CDR2 (germline): MNHEY, SMNVEV (reference sequence). CDR3: CASSLSGGQGIYEQFF. The CDR3 DNA reads TGTGCCAGCAGTTTATCGGGGGGACAGGGCATATATGAGCAGTTCTTC.

The chain recombines TRBV7-9 with TRBJ2-3; D unclear. Germline V CDR1 and CDR2: SEHNR, FQNEAQ (reference sequence). Trimming took 2 bases from V and 2 from J, leaving 8 bases between them. The CDR3 has 14 residues. This chain's CDR3 is CASSLMASTDTQYF. Here the CDR3 DNA reads TGTGCCAGCAGCTTAATGGCCTCCACAGATACGCAGTATTTT.

The chain recombines TRBV11-2 with TRBJ1-5; 7 bases map to TRBD1. Germline lookup yields CDR1 SGHAT and CDR2 FQNNGV. This CDR3 has 14 amino acids. V was clipped by 6 bases and J by 2 bases; unmatched bases: 4. The CDR3 loop reads CASSAGGGNQPQHF. CDR3 sequence (DNA): TGTGCCAGCAGTGCAGGGGGAGGCAATCAGCCCCAGCATTTT.